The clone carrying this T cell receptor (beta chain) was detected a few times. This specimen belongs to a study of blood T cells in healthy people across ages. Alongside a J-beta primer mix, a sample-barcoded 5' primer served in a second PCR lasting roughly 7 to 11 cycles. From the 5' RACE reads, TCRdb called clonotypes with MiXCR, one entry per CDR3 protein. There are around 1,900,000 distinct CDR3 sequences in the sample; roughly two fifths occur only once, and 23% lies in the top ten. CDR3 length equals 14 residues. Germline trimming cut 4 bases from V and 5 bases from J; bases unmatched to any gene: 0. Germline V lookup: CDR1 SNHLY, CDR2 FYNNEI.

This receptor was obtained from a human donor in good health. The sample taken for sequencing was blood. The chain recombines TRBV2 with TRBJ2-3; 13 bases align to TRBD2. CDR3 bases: TGTGCCAGCAGTGGGACTAGCGGGGGAGATACGCAGTATTTT. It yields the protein CASSGTSGGDTQYF.